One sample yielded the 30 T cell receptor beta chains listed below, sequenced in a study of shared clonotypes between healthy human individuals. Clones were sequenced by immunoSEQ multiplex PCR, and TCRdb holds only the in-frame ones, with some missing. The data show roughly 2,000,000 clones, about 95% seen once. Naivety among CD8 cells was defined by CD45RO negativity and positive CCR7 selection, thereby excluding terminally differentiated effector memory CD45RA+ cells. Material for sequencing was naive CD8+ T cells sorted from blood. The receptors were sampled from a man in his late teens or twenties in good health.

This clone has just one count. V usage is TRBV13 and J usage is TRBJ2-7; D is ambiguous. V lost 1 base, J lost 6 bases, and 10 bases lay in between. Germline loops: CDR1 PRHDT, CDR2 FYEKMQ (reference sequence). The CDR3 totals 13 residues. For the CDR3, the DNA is TGTGCCAGCAGCTTAGAAGAAAGAGGCGAGCAGTACTTC. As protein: CASSLEERGEQYF.

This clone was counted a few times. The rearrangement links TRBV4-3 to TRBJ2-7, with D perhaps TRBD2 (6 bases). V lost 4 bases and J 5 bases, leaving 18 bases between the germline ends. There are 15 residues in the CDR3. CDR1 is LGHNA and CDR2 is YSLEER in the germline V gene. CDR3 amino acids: CASSRILGEDDEQYF. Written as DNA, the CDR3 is TGCGCCAGCAGCCGGATCTTAGGGGAGGACGACGAGCAGTACTTC.

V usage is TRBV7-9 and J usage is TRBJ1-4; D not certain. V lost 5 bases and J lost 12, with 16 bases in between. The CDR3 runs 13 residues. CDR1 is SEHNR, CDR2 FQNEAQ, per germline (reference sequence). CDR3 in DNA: TGTGCCAGCAGCGGGCAGCAGTCTGTACAACTGTTTTTT. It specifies CASSGQQSVQLFF.

CDR3 sequence: CASSQLAGNTDTQYF. CDR3 nucleotide sequence: TGCGCCAGCAGCCAGCTAGCGGGAAACACAGATACGCAGTATTTT. The rearrangement uses TRBV4-1 and TRBJ2-3, with 9 bases matching TRBD2. The J segment lost 2 bases and the V segment lost 3 bases, leaving 3 bases of the junction unmatched. The CDR3 is 15 residues long. Germline CDR1 is MGHRA and CDR2 is YSYEKL.

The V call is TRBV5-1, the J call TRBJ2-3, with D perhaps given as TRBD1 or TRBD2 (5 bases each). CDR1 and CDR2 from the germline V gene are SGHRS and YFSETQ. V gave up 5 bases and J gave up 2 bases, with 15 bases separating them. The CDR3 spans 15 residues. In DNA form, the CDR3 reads TGCGCCAGCAGTTTCGTCGGGGCCGACACAGATACGCAGTATTTT. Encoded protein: CASSFVGADTDTQYF. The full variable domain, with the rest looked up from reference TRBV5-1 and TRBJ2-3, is KAGVTQTPRYLIKTRGQQVTLSCSPISGHRSVSWYQQTPGQGLQFLFEYFSETQRNKGNFPGRFSGRQFSNSRSEMNVSTLELGDSALYLCASSFVGADTDTQYFGPGTRLTVL.

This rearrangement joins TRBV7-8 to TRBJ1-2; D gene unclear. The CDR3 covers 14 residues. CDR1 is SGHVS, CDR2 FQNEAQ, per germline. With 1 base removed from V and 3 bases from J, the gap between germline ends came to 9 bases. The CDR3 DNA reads TGTGCCAGCAGCTTAGGCGGGATCTACTATGGCTACACCTTC. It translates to CASSLGGIYYGYTF.

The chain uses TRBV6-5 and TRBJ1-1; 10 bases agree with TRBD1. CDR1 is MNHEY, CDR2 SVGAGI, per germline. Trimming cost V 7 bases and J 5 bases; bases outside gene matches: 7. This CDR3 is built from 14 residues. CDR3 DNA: TGTGCCAGCAAAACCGGGACAGGGGTGACTGAAGCTTTCTTT. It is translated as CASKTGTGVTEAFF.

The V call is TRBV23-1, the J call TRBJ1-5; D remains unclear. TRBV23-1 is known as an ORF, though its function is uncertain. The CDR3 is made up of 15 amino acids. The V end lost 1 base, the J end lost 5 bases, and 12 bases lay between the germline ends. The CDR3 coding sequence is TGCGCCAGCAGTCAATGGGGAGACGGATATCAGCCCCAGCATTTT. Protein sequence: CASSQWGDGYQPQHF.

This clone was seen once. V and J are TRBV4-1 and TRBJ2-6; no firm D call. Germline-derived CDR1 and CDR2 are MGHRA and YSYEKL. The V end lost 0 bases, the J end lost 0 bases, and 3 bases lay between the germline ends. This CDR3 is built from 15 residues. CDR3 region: CASSQDVSGANVLTF. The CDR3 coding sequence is TGCGCCAGCAGCCAAGATGTCTCTGGGGCCAACGTCCTGACTTTC.

The CDR3 bases are TGTGCCAGCAGCTTAGCGGCAGACTACGAGCAGTACTTC. Its protein product is CASSLAADYEQYF. The chain combines TRBV7-8 with TRBJ2-7; the D is unclear. Trimming pared 0 bases from V and 3 bases from J, leaving 6 bases between. Germline assignment: CDR1 SGHVS and CDR2 FQNEAQ. This CDR3 is built from 13 residues.

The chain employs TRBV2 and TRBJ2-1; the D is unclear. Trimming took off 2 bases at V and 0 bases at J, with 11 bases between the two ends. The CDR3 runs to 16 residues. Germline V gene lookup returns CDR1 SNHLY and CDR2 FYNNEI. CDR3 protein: CASSETDRLSYNEQFF. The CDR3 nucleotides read TGTGCCAGCAGTGAAACGGACCGGCTCTCCTACAATGAGCAGTTCTTC.

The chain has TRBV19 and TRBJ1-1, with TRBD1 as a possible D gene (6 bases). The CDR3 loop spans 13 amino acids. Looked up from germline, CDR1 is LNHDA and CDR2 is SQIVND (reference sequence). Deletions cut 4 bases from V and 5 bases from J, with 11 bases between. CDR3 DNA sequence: TGTGCCAGTAGTAGGGGAGGGGGAACTGAAGCTTTCTTT. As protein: CASSRGGGTEAFF.

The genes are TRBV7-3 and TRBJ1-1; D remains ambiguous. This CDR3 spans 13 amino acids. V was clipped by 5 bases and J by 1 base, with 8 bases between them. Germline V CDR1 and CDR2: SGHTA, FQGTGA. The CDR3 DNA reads TGTGCCAGCAGCCCGGTCGGGAACACTGAAGCTTTCTTT. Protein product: CASSPVGNTEAFF.

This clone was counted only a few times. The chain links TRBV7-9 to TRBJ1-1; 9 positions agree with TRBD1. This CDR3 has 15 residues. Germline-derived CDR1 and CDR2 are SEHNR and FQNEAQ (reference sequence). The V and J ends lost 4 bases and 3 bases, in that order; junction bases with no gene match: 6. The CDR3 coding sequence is TGTGCCAGCAGCTCTTCGACAGGGGGGGACACTGAAGCTTTCTTT. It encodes CASSSSTGGDTEAFF.

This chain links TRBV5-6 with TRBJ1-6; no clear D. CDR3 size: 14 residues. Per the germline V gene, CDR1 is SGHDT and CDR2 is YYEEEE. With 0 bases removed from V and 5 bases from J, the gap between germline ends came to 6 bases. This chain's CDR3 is CASSLGVNNSPLHF. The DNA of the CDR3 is TGTGCCAGCAGCTTGGGTGTAAATAATTCACCCCTCCACTTT.

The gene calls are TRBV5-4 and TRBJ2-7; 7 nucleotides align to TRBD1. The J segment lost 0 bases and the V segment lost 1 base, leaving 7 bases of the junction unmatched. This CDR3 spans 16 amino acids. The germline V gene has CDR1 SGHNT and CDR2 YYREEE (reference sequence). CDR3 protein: CASSLWGTVASYEQYF. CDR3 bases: TGTGCCAGCAGCTTGTGGGGGACAGTGGCCTCCTACGAGCAGTACTTC.

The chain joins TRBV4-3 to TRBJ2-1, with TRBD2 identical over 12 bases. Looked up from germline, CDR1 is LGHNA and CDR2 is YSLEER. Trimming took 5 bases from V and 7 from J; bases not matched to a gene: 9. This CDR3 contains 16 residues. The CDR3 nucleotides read TGCGCCAGCAGCGTAACTAGCGGGAGGAAAATTAATGAGCAGTTCTTC. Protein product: CASSVTSGRKINEQFF.

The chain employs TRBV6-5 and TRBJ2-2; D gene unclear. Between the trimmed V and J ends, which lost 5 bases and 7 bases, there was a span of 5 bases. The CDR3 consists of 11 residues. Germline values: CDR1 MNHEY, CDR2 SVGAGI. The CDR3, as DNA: TGTGCCAGCAGTCTGCGCGGGGAGCTGTTTTTT. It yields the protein CASSLRGELFF.

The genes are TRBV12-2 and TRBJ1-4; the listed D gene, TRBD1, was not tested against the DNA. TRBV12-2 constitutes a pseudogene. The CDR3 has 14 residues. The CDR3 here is CASRPRQGREKLFF. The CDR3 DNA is TGTGCAAGTCGCCCCCGACAGGGGAGGGAAAAACTGTTTTTT.

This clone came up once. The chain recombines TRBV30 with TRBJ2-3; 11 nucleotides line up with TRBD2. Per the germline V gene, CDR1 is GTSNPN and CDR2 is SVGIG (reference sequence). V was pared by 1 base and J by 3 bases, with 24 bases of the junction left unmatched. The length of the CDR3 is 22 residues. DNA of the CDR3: TGTGCCTGGAGTGCAGGAAATCCCGAAAAAAGGAGACTAGCGGGGAGGACAGATACGCAGTATTTT. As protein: CAWSAGNPEKRRLAGRTDTQYF.

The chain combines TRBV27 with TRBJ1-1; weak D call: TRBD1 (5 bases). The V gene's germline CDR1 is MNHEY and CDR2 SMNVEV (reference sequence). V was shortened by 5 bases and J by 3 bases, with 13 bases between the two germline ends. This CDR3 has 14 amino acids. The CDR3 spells CASSEVGVDTEAFF. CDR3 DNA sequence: TGTGCCAGCAGTGAGGTGGGGGTTGACACTGAAGCTTTCTTT.

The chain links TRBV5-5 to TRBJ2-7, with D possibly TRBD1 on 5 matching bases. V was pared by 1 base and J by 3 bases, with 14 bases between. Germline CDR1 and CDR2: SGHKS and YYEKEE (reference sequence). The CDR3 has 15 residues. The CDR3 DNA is TGTGCCAGCAGCTTGTGGGCAGGGAAGATCTACGAGCAGTACTTC. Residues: CASSLWAGKIYEQYF.

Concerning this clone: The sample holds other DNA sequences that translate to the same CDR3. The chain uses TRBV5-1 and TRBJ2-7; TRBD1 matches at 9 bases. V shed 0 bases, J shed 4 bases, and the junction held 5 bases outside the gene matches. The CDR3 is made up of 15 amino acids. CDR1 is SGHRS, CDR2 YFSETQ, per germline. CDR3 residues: CASSLEPGQGYEQYF. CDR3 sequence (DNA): TGCGCCAGCAGCTTGGAGCCGGGACAGGGATACGAGCAGTACTTC.

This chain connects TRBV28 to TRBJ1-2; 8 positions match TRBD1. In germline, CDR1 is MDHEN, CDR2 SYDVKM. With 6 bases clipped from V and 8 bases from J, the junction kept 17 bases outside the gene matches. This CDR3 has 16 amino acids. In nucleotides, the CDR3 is TGTGCCAGCAGGAGACAGGGGCATTACCCCGGGGTCGGCTACACCTTC. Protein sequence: CASRRQGHYPGVGYTF.

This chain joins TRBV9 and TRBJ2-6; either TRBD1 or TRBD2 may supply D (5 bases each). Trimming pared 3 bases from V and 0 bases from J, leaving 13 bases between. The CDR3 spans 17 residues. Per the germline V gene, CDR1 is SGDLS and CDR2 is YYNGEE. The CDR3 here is CASSETTGTSGANVLTF. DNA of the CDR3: TGTGCCAGCAGCGAGACTACAGGAACCTCTGGGGCCAACGTCCTGACTTTC.

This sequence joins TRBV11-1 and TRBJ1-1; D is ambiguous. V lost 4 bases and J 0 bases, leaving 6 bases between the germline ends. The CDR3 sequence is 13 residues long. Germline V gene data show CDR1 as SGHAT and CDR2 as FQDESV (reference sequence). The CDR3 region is CASSSSVNTEAFF. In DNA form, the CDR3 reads TGTGCCAGCAGCTCCAGCGTGAACACTGAAGCTTTCTTT.

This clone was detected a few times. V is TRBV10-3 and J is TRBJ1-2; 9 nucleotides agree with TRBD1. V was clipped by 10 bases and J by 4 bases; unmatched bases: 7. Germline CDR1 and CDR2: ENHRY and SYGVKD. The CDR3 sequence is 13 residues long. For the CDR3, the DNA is TGTGCCACGGGACAGGGAGGAGGCTATGGCTACACCTTC. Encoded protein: CATGQGGGYGYTF.

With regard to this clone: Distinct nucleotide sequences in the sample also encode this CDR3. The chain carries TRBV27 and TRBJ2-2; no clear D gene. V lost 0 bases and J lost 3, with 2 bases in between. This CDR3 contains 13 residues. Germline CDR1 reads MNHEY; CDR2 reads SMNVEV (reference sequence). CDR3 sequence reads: CASSLSHTGELFF. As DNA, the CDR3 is TGTGCCAGCAGTTTATCCCACACCGGGGAGCTGTTTTTT.

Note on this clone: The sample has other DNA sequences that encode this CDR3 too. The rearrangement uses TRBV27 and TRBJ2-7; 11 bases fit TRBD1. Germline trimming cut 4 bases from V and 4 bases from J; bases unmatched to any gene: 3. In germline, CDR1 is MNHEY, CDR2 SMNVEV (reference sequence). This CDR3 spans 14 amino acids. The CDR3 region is CASSYGTGGYEQYF. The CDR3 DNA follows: TGTGCCAGCAGTTACGGGACAGGGGGATACGAGCAGTACTTC.

The CDR3 protein is CASTGTTDNEQFF. The CDR3 coding sequence is TGTGCCAGCACCGGGACTACAGACAATGAGCAGTTCTTC. The V call is TRBV9, the J call TRBJ2-1; TRBD2 aligns across 7 bases. CDR3 size: 13 residues. Trimming cost V 6 bases and J 5 bases; bases outside gene matches: 5. Germline V gene lookup returns CDR1 SGDLS and CDR2 YYNGEE.